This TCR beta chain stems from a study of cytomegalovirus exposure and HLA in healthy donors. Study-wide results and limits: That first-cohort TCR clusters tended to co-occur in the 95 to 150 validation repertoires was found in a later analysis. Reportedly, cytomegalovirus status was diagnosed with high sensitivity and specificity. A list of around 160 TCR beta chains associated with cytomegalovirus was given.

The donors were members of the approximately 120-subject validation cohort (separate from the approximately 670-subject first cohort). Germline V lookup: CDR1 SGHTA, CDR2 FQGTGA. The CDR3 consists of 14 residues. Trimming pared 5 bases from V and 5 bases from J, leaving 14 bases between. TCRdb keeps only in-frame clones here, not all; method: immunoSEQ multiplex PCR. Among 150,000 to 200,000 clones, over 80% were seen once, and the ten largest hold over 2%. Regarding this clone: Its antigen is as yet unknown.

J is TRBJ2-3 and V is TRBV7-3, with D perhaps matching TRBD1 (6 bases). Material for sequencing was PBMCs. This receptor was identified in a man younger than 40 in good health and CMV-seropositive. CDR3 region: CASSPQGGGDTQYF. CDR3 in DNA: TGTGCCAGCAGCCCGCAAGGGGGTGGAGATACGCAGTATTTT.